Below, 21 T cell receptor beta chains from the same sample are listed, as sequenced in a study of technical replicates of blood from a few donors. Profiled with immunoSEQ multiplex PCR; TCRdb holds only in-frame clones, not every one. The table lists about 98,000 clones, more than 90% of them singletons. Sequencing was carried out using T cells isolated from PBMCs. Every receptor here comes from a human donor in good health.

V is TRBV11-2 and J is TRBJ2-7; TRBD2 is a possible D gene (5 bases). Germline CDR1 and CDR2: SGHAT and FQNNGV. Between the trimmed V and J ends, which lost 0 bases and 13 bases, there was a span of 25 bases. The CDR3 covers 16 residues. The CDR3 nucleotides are TGTGCCAGCAGCTTAGATATCATAGCGAGCGCTCCTCATGTATACTTC. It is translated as CASSLDIIASAPHVYF.

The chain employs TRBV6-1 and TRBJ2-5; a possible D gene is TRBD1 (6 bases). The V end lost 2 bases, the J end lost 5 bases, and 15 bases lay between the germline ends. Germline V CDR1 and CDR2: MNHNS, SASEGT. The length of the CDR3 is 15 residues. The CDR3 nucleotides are TGTGCCAGCAGTGAACTGTCAGGGGCGTGGGAGACCCAGTACTTC. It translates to CASSELSGAWETQYF.

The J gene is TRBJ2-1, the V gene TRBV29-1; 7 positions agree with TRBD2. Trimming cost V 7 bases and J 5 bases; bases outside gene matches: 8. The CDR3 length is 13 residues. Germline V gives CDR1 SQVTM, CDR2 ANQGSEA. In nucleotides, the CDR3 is TGCAGCGCCGCTCTAGCGGACAACAATGAGCAGTTCTTC. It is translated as CSAALADNNEQFF.

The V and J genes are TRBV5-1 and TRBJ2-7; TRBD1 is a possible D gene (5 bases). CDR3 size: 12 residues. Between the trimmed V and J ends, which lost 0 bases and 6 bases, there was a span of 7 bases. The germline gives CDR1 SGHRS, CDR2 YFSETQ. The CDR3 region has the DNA TGCGCCAGCAGCTTGGAAGGGGTCGAGCAGTACTTC. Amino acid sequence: CASSLEGVEQYF.

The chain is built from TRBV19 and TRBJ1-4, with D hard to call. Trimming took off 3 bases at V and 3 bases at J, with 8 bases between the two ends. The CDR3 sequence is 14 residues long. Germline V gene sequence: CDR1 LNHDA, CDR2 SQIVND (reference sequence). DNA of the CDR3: TGTGCCAGTAGTATGTACCAGGCTAATGAAAAACTGTTTTTT. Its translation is CASSMYQANEKLFF.

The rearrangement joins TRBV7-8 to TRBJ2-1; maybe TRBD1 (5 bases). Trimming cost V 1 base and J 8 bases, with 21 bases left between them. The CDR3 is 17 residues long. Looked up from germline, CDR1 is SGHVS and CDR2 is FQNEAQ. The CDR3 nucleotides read TGTGCCAGCAGCTTAGTTTTAACGCGAAACTGGGGCGATGAGCAGTTCTTC. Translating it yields CASSLVLTRNWGDEQFF.

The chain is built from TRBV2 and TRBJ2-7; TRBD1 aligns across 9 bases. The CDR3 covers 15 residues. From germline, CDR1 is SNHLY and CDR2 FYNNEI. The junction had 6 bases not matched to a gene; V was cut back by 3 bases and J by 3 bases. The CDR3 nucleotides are TGTGCCAGCAGTGAGCCGGGACAGGGATACTACGAGCAGTACTTC. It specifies CASSEPGQGYYEQYF. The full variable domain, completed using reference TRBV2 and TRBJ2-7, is EPEVTQTPSHQVTQMGQEVILRCVPISNHLYFYWYRQILGQKVEFLVSFYNNEISEKSEIFDDQFSVERPDGSNFTLKIRSTKLEDSAMYFCASSEPGQGYYEQYFGPGTRLTVT.

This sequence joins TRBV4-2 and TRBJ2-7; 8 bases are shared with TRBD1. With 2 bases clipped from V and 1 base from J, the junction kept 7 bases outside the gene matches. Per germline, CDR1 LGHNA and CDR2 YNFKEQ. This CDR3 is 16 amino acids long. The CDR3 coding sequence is TGTGCCAGCAGCCAAACTGTCGGGACAGGATCCTACGAGCAGTACTTC. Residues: CASSQTVGTGSYEQYF.

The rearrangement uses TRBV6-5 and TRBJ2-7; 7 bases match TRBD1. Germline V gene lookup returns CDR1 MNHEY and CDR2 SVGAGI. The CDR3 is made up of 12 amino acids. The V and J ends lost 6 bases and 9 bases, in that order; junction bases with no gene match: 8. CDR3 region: CASRRPQGVQYF. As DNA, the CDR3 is TGTGCCAGCAGGCGCCCCCAGGGGGTGCAGTACTTC.

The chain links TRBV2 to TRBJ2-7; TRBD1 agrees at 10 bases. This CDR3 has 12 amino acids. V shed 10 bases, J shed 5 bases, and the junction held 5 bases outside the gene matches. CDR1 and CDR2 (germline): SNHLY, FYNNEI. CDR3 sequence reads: CANRDRGHEQYF. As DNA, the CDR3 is TGTGCCAACCGGGACAGGGGCCACGAGCAGTACTTC.

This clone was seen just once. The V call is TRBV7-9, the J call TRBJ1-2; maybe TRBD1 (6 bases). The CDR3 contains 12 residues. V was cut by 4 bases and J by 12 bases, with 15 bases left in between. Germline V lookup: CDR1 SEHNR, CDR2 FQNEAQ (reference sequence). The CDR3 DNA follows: TGTGCCAGCAGCTCGGGACACCCTTTCCACACCTTC. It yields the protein CASSSGHPFHTF.

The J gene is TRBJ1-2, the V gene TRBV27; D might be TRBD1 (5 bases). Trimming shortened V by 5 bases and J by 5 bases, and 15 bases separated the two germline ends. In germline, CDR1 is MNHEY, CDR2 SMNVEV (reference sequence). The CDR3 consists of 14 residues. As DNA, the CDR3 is TGTGCCAGCAGTCTTGTCGGGGGAGGTTATGGCTACACCTTC. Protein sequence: CASSLVGGGYGYTF.

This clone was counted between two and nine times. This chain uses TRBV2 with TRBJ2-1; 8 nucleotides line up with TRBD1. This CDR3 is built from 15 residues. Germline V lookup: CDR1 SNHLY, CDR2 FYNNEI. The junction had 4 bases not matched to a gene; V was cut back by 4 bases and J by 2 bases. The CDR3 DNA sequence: TGTGCCAGCAGTGCGGGACAGGCAACCTACAATGAGCAGTTCTTC. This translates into CASSAGQATYNEQFF. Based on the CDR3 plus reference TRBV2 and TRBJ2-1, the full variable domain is EPEVTQTPSHQVTQMGQEVILRCVPISNHLYFYWYRQILGQKVEFLVSFYNNEISEKSEIFDDQFSVERPDGSNFTLKIRSTKLEDSAMYFCASSAGQATYNEQFFGPGTRLTVL.

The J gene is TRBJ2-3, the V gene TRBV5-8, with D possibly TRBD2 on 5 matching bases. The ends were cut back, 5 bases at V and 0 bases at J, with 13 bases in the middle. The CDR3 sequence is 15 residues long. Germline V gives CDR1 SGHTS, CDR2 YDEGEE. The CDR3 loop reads CASRLALISTDTQYF. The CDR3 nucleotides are TGTGCCAGCAGGCTAGCCCTAATAAGCACAGATACGCAGTATTTT.

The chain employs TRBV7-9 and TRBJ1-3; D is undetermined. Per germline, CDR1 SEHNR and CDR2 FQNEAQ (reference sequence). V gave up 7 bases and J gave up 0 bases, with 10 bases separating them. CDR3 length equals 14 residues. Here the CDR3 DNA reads TGTGCCAGCACCCCCAGGATCTCTGGAAACACCATATATTTT. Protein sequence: CASTPRISGNTIYF.

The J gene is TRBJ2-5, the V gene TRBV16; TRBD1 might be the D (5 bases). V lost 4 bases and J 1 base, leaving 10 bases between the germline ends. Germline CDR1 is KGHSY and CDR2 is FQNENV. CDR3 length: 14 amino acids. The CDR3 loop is CASSPWGSQETQYF. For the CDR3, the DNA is TGTGCCAGCAGCCCCTGGGGCAGCCAAGAGACCCAGTACTTC.

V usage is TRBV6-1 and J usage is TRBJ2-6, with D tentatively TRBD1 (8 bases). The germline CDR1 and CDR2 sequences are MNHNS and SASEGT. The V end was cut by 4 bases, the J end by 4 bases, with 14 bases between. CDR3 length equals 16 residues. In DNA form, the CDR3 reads TGTGCCAGCAGTGGAAACAGGGGGGGCGGGGCCAACGTCCTGACTTTC. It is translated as CASSGNRGGGANVLTF.

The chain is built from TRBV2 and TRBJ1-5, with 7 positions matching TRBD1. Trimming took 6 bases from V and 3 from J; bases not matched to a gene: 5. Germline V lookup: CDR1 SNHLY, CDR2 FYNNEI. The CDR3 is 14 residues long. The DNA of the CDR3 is TGTGCCAGCAGCCGGGACAGTAACAATCAGCCCCAGCATTTT. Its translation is CASSRDSNNQPQHF.

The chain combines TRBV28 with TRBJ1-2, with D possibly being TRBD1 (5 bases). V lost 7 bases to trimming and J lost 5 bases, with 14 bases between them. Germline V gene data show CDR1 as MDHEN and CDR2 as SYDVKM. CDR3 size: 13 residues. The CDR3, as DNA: TGTGCCAGCACAGGGTCTAGTAGTTATGGCTACACCTTC. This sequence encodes CASTGSSSYGYTF.

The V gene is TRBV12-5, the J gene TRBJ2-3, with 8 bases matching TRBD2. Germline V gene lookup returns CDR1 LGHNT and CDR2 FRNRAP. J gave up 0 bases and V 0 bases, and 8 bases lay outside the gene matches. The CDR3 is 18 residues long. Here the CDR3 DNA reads TGTGCTAGTGGTTTGGTACATAGCGGGGAGTTTAGCACAGATACGCAGTATTTT. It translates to CASGLVHSGEFSTDTQYF.

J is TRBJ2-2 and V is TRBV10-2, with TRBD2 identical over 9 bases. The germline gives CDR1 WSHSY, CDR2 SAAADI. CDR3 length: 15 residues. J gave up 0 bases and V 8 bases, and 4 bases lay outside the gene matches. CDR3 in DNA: TGCGCCAGCCGCGGGACTAGCACGAACACCGGGGAGCTGTTTTTT. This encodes CASRGTSTNTGELFF.